This T cell receptor beta chain was identified in a study of response to subunit inactivated influenza vaccine. Worth noting for this clonotype: The antigen is not known.

TCRdb re-analysed the RT-PCR reads in MiXCR, keeping a single row per CDR3 protein. The data contain hundreds of thousands of distinct CDR3 sequences, 10% to 15% of them singletons. CDR3 length equals 14 residues. Trimming cost V 3 bases and J 2 bases, with 14 bases left between them. Germline CDR1 GTSNPN, CDR2 SVGIG (reference sequence). Study-level findings and limits: Every seasonal influenza vaccination brings in few new T cells, the authors suggested.

The sequences come from non-naive T cells sorted from PBMCs, collected 14 to 15 days before vaccination. The sequence derives from a man between 50 and 59 years old who received an inactivated influenza vaccine. V and J are TRBV30 and TRBJ2-7, with TRBD1 as a possible D gene (6 bases). In DNA, the CDR3 is TGTGCCTGGAGCCTCAACAGGGCCCCCTACGAGCAGTACTTC. Amino acid sequence: CAWSLNRAPYEQYF.